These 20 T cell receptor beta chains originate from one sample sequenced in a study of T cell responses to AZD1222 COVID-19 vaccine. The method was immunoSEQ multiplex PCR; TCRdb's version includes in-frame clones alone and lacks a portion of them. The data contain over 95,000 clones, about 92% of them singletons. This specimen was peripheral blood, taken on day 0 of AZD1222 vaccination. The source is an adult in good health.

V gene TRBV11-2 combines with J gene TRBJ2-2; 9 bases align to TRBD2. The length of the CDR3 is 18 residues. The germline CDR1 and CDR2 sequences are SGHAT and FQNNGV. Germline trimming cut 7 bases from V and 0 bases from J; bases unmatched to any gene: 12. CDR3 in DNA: TGTGCCAGCATTCGGTCCCCTAGCGGGGATACGAACACCGGGGAGCTGTTTTTT. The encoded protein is CASIRSPSGDTNTGELFF.

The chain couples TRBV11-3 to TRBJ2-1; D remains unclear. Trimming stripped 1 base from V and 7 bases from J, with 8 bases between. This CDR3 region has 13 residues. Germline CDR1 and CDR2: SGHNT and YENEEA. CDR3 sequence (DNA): TGTGCCAGCAGCTTAGCTTCCCAGAATGAGCAGTTCTTC. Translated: CASSLASQNEQFF.

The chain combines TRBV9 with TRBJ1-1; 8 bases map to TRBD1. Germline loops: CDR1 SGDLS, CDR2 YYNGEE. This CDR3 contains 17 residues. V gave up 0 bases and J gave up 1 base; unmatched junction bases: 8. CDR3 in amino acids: CASSVAPGQAPNTEAFF. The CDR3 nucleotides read TGTGCCAGCAGCGTAGCCCCGGGACAGGCGCCGAACACTGAAGCTTTCTTT.

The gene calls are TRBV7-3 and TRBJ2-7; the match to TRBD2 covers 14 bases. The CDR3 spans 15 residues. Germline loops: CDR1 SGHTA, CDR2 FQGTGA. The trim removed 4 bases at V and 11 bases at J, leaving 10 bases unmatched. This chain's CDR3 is CASSSGTSGSGPKYF. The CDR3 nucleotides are TGTGCCAGCAGCTCCGGGACTAGCGGGAGTGGGCCGAAGTACTTC.

The chain's CDR3 is CASSFGTGGARDGYTF. In DNA form, the CDR3 reads TGTGCCAGCAGTTTCGGGACAGGGGGCGCCCGTGATGGCTACACCTTC. The chain is built from TRBV27 and TRBJ1-2; TRBD1 agrees at 12 bases. The V gene end was trimmed by 3 bases and the J gene end by 6 bases; junction bases not matched to a gene: 8. Germline loops: CDR1 MNHEY, CDR2 SMNVEV (reference sequence). This CDR3 has 16 amino acids.

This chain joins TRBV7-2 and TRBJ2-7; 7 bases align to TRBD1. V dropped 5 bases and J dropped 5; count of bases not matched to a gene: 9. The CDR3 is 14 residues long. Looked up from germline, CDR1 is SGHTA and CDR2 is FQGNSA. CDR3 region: CASSVKGTENEQYF. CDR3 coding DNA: TGTGCCAGCAGCGTAAAGGGGACAGAGAACGAGCAGTACTTC.

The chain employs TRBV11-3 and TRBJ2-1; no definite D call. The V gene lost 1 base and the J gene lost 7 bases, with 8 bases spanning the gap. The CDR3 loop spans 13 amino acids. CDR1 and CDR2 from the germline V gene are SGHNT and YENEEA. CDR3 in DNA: TGTGCCAGCAGCTTAGTTACAACTAATGAGCAGTTCTTC. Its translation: CASSLVTTNEQFF.

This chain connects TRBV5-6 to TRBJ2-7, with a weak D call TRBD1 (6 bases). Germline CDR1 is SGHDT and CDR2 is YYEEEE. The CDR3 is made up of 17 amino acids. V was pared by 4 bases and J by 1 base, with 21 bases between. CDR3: CASSLRRDTRMSYEQYF. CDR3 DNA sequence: TGTGCCAGCAGCCTACGCCGGGACACCAGGATGTCCTACGAGCAGTACTTC.

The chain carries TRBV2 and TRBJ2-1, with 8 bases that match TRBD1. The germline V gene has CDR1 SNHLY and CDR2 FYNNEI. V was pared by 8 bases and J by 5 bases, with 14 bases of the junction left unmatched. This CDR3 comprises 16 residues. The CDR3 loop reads CASGGVVRGQNNEQFF. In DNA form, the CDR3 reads TGTGCCAGCGGGGGCGTTGTCAGGGGGCAAAACAATGAGCAGTTCTTC.

The CDR3 sequence: CASDRADSYNEQFF. The DNA for the CDR3 is TGTGCCAGTGATAGGGCCGACAGCTACAATGAGCAGTTCTTC. V usage is TRBV28 and J usage is TRBJ2-1, with D maybe TRBD1 (5 bases). Trimming took off 9 bases at V and 3 bases at J, with 15 bases between the two ends. In germline, CDR1 is MDHEN, CDR2 SYDVKM. The CDR3 spans 14 residues.

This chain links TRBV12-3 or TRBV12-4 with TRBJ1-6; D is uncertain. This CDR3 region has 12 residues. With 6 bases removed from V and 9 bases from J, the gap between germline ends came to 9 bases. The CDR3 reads CASRAPGSPLHF. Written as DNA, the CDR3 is TGTGCCAGCAGGGCTCCAGGTTCACCCCTCCACTTT.

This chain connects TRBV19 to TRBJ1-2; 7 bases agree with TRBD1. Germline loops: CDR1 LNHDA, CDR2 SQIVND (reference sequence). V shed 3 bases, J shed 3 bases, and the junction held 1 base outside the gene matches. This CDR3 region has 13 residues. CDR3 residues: CASSIGTDYGYTF. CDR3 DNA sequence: TGTGCCAGTAGTATCGGGACAGACTATGGCTACACCTTC.

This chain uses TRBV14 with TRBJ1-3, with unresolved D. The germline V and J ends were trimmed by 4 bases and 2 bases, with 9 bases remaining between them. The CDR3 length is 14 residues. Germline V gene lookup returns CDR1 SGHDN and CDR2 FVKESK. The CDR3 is CASSLRTTGNTIYF. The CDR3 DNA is TGTGCCAGCAGCCTGAGGACTACTGGAAACACCATATATTTT.

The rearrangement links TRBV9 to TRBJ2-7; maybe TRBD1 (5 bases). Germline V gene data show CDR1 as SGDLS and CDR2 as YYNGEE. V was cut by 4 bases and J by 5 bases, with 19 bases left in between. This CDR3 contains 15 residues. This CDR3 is CASSLYTQGINEQYF. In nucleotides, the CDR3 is TGTGCCAGCAGCCTTTATACTCAGGGAATCAACGAGCAGTACTTC.

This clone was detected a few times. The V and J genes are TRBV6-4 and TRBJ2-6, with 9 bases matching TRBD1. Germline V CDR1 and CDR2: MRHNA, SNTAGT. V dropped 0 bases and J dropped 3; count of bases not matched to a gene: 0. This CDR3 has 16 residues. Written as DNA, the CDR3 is TGTGCCAGCAGTGACTCGACAGGGGGTGGGGCCAACGTCCTGACTTTC. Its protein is CASSDSTGGGANVLTF.

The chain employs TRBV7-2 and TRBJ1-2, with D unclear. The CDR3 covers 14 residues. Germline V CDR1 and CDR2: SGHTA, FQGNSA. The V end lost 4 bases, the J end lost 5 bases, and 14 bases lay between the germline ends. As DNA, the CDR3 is TGTGCCAGCAGCTCGACTGTAAAGCCGTATGGCTACACCTTC. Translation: CASSSTVKPYGYTF.

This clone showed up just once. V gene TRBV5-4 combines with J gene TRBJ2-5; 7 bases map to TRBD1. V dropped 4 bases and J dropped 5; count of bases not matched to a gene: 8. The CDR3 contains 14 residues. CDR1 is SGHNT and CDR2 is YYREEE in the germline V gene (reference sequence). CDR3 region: CASSGGQIRETQYF. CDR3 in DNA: TGTGCCAGCAGCGGGGGACAGATAAGGGAGACCCAGTACTTC.

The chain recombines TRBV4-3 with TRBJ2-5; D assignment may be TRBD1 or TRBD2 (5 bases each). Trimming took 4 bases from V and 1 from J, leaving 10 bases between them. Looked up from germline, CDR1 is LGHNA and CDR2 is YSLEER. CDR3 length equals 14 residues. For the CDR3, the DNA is TGCGCCAGCAGCCGAGGGGCCTTCCAAGAGACCCAGTACTTC. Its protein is CASSRGAFQETQYF.

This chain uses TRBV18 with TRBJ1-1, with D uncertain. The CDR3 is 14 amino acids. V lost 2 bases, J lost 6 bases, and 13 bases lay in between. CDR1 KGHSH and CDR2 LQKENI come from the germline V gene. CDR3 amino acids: CASSPSTQGAEAFF. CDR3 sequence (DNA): TGTGCCAGCTCACCATCGACGCAAGGCGCTGAAGCTTTCTTT. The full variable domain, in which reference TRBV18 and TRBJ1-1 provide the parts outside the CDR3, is NAGVMQNPRHLVRRRGQEARLRCSPMKGHSHVYWYRQLPEEGLKFMVYLQKENIIDESGMPKERFSAEFPKEGPSILRIQQVVRGDSAAYFCASSPSTQGAEAFFGQGTRLTVV.

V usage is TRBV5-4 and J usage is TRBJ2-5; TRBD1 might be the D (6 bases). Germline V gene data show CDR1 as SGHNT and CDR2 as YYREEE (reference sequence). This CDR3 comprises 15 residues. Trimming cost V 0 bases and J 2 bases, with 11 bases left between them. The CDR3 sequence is CASSLDSGTQETQYF. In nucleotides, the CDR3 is TGTGCCAGCAGCTTGGACTCTGGGACACAAGAGACCCAGTACTTC. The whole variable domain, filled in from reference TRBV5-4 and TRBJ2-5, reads ETGVTQSPTHLIKTRGQQVTLRCSSQSGHNTVSWYQQALGQGPQFIFQYYREEENGRGNFPPRFSGLQFPNYSSELNVNALELDDSALYLCASSLDSGTQETQYFGPGTRLLVL.